The 12 T cell receptor beta chains below come from one sample, sequenced in a study of blood T cell repertoires in COVID-19. Sequenced by immunoSEQ multiplex PCR; TCRdb stores in-frame clones only, minus some. In the table there are fewer than 350,000 clones, around 90% of which are singletons. The sample was PBMCs or T cells enriched from blood (not recorded which). These receptor sequences come from a woman between 18 and 29 years old with acute COVID-19.

V is TRBV5-1 and J is TRBJ2-1; TRBD1 matches at 9 bases. Germline values: CDR1 SGHRS, CDR2 YFSETQ. After removal of 2 bases from V and 4 bases from J, the junction contained 1 base not matched to a gene. The CDR3 loop spans 14 amino acids. The CDR3 bases are TGCGCCAGCAGCTTCGGGACAGGGTACAATGAGCAGTTCTTC. Translating gives CASSFGTGYNEQFF.

The V call is TRBV20-1, the J call TRBJ1-1; D remains ambiguous. V lost 0 bases, J lost 6 bases, and 5 bases lay in between. This CDR3 contains 11 residues. Per germline, CDR1 DFQATT and CDR2 SNEGSKA (reference sequence). The CDR3 DNA is TGCAGTGCTAGAGACAGGTCTGAAGCTTTCTTT. Translated, it gives CSARDRSEAFF.

This chain joins TRBV3-1 (or the pseudogene TRBV3-2) and TRBJ1-1, with D uncertain. The CDR3 loop spans 14 amino acids. Per the germline V gene, CDR1 is LGHDT and CDR2 is YNNKEL (reference sequence). V lost 2 bases to trimming and J lost 1 base, with 8 bases between them. The CDR3 nucleotides read TGTGCCAGCAGCCAATCCGTCAGGAACACTGAAGCTTTCTTT. Translated, it gives CASSQSVRNTEAFF.

The chain joins TRBV7-2 to TRBJ1-2; a weak D match, TRBD1 (6 bases). The CDR3 extends over 15 amino acids. Germline V lookup: CDR1 SGHTA, CDR2 FQGNSA. V was cut by 4 bases and J by 7 bases, with 19 bases left in between. CDR3 DNA sequence: TGTGCCAGCAGCTGGACGGGAAGGGGGGGGAGTGGCTACACCTTC. It codes for CASSWTGRGGSGYTF.

This rearrangement joins TRBV20-1 to TRBJ2-5, with 11 bases matching TRBD2. This CDR3 region has 16 residues. Germline CDR1 DFQATT, CDR2 SNEGSKA (reference sequence). After removal of 3 bases from V and 3 bases from J, the junction contained 9 bases not matched to a gene. This CDR3 reads CSASNPASGRKETQYF. The CDR3 DNA reads as TGCAGTGCTAGTAATCCCGCTAGCGGGAGGAAAGAGACCCAGTACTTC.

Notes on this clone: Germline and junction disagree at one end, which may indicate a read error. V is TRBV6-5 and J is TRBJ1-4; 10 bases are a match to TRBD1. Germline V gene lookup returns CDR1 MNHEY and CDR2 SVGAGI. The CDR3 runs 14 residues. CDR3 DNA sequence: TGTGCCAGCAGTTACGACAGGGGGCCCAAGCACTTACTTTTT. Encoded protein: CASSYDRGPKHLLF.

The J gene is TRBJ1-5, the V gene TRBV6-5, with D maybe TRBD1 (6 bases). Germline V gene lookup returns CDR1 MNHEY and CDR2 SVGAGI. The CDR3 has 14 amino acids. Trimming took off 6 bases at V and 0 bases at J, with 9 bases between the two ends. The CDR3 DNA reads as TGTGCCAGCAGGGGACACTATAGCAATCAGCCCCAGCATTTT. Its translation is CASRGHYSNQPQHF.

V gene TRBV24-1 combines with J gene TRBJ2-3; D not certain. The CDR3 length is 15 residues. Between the trimmed V and J ends, which lost 4 bases and 6 bases, there was a span of 16 bases. Germline V CDR1 and CDR2: KGHDR, SFDVKD. DNA of the CDR3: TGTGCCACCAGTGAGGCGAGGCCCGGAGCCGATACGCAGTATTTT. As protein: CATSEARPGADTQYF.

The chain's CDR3 is CASSNPTRRTEAFF. The CDR3 DNA reads TGTGCCAGCAGCAATCCGACCCGGCGGACTGAAGCTTTCTTT. The chain employs TRBV7-9 and TRBJ1-1; D uncertain. CDR3 length: 14 residues. Germline CDR1 and CDR2: SEHNR and FQNEAQ (reference sequence). Trimming removed 5 bases from V and 5 bases from J, with 15 bases in between.

J is TRBJ2-1 and V is TRBV10-2, with TRBD2 matching over 11 bases. The V and J ends lost 2 bases and 4 bases, in that order; junction bases with no gene match: 19. The CDR3 runs to 21 residues. Germline CDR1 WSHSY, CDR2 SAAADI. CDR3 amino acids: CASSEEGLAGGSSKNYNEQFF. As DNA, the CDR3 is TGCGCCAGCAGTGAGGAAGGGCTAGCGGGAGGCTCCTCTAAAAATTACAATGAGCAGTTCTTC.

V is TRBV7-8 and J is TRBJ2-1; 10 bases line up with TRBD2. Trimming cost V 2 bases and J 9 bases; bases outside gene matches: 22. Germline V CDR1 and CDR2: SGHVS, FQNEAQ. This CDR3 is built from 20 residues. The CDR3 region has the DNA TGTGCCAGCAGCTTATTTCAACTAGCGGGAAAAAAGTTCGGGTGGGGTGAGCAGTTCTTC. It encodes CASSLFQLAGKKFGWGEQFF.

The chain combines TRBV6-1 with TRBJ1-5, with unresolved D. Per germline, CDR1 MNHNS and CDR2 SASEGT. The CDR3 consists of 14 residues. Trimming pared 3 bases from V and 0 bases from J, leaving 6 bases between. CDR3 nucleotide sequence: TGTGCCAGCAGTGACGGGGTTAGCAATCAGCCCCAGCATTTT. This encodes CASSDGVSNQPQHF.